A single sample is the source of the 21 T cell receptor beta chains below, sequenced in a study of blood T cell repertoires in COVID-19. Only in-frame clones appear in the TCRdb table, and some are missing; sequencing was by immunoSEQ multiplex PCR. The data show approximately 180,000 clones, roughly 87% seen once. The sample comprised peripheral blood. These receptors were collected from a woman aged 45-65 years with acute or convalescent COVID-19.

The chain joins TRBV3-1 (or the pseudogene TRBV3-2) to TRBJ1-5; D is possibly TRBD1 (5 bases). V was cut by 4 bases and J by 2 bases, with 15 bases left in between. This CDR3 is 16 amino acids long. CDR1 and CDR2 from the germline V gene are LGHDT and YNNKEL (reference sequence). Written as DNA, the CDR3 is TGTGCCAGCAGCCCTGGTGCGCAGGGTGGCAATCAGCCCCAGCATTTT. Its translation is CASSPGAQGGNQPQHF.

The chain employs TRBV6-2 or TRBV6-3 and TRBJ1-3, with D possibly matching TRBD1 (5 bases). V lost 6 bases and J 4 bases, leaving 16 bases between the germline ends. Germline V lookup: CDR1 MNHEY, CDR2 SVGEGT. This CDR3 is built from 15 residues. The CDR3 bases are TGTGCCAGCAGCAGAGACCGGGGGACCGGAAACACCATATATTTT. Residues: CASSRDRGTGNTIYF.

V is TRBV9 and J is TRBJ2-3; a weak D match, TRBD1 (8 bases). V was pared by 4 bases and J by 3 bases, with 15 bases between. In germline, CDR1 is SGDLS, CDR2 YYNGEE. This CDR3 comprises 15 residues. In nucleotides, the CDR3 is TGTGCCAGCAGCCGGGGGGACAGGCTGACAGATACGCAGTATTTT. Its protein is CASSRGDRLTDTQYF.

This clone was detected only once. This chain connects TRBV2 to TRBJ2-4; TRBD1 matches 7 bases. The trim removed 9 bases at V and 0 bases at J, leaving 8 bases unmatched. Germline lookup yields CDR1 SNHLY and CDR2 FYNNEI. The CDR3 extends over 15 amino acids. Written as DNA, the CDR3 is TGTGCCAGTTCCCAGGGGGAAGGAGCCAAAAACATTCAGTACTTC. Its protein is CASSQGEGAKNIQYF.

This rearrangement joins TRBV3-1 (or the pseudogene TRBV3-2) to TRBJ1-2, with TRBD1 as a possible D gene (5 bases). Looked up from germline, CDR1 is LGHDT and CDR2 is YNNKEL (reference sequence). This CDR3 spans 13 amino acids. V lost 2 bases, J lost 10 bases, and 14 bases lay in between. The CDR3 coding sequence is TGTGCCAGCAGCCAAATTCCTAGGGGAAACTACACCTTC. The encoded protein is CASSQIPRGNYTF.

This chain connects TRBV19 to TRBJ1-1; D not certain. The CDR3 totals 15 residues. The germline V gene encodes CDR1 LNHDA and CDR2 SQIVND (reference sequence). V lost 4 bases and J lost 5, with 17 bases in between. CDR3 sequence: CASSRETLIETEAFF. DNA of the CDR3: TGTGCCAGTAGTAGAGAAACTCTGATAGAAACTGAAGCTTTCTTT.

V gene TRBV5-4 combines with J gene TRBJ2-7; possible D gene TRBD1, 6 bases. Germline V gives CDR1 SGHNT, CDR2 YYREEE (reference sequence). V shed 3 bases and J shed 9 bases, with 22 bases lying between them. The CDR3 length is 15 residues. The CDR3 is CASSSLQGPTGGQYF. The CDR3 DNA reads TGTGCCAGCAGCTCCTTACAGGGACCAACTGGTGGGCAGTACTTC.

The J gene is TRBJ2-3, the V gene TRBV2; 8 bases fit TRBD2. The V gene end was trimmed by 6 bases and the J gene end by 2 bases; junction bases not matched to a gene: 1. This CDR3 has 13 amino acids. Germline V gene lookup returns CDR1 SNHLY and CDR2 FYNNEI. The CDR3: CASRAGVTDTQYF. CDR3 coding DNA: TGTGCCAGCAGAGCGGGAGTCACAGATACGCAGTATTTT.

The chain carries TRBV6-5 and TRBJ2-2, with 8 bases aligning to TRBD2. CDR3 length equals 16 residues. The V and J ends lost 4 bases and 3 bases, in that order; junction bases with no gene match: 7. In germline, CDR1 is MNHEY, CDR2 SVGAGI. CDR3 sequence reads: CASSSSGRGDTGELFF. The CDR3 region has the DNA TGTGCCAGCAGTTCGAGCGGGAGAGGGGACACCGGGGAGCTGTTTTTT.

V and J are TRBV6-2 or TRBV6-3 and TRBJ2-3; tentatively, D is TRBD2 (6 bases). The CDR3 sequence is 17 residues long. V lost 6 bases and J lost 0, with 19 bases in between. Germline V gives CDR1 MNHEY, CDR2 SVGEGT. The CDR3 is CASSPIPRRGSTDTQYF. The CDR3 region has the DNA TGTGCCAGCAGCCCCATACCTCGGCGGGGCAGCACAGATACGCAGTATTTT.

The V gene is TRBV18, the J gene TRBJ2-2; D may be TRBD1 (5 bases). The V gene's germline CDR1 is KGHSH and CDR2 LQKENI. CDR3 length: 15 residues. Deletions cut 3 bases from V and 1 base from J, with 9 bases between. This CDR3 is CASSPSQGNTGELFF. The CDR3 region has the DNA TGTGCCAGCTCACCTAGCCAGGGGAACACCGGGGAGCTGTTTTTT. Drawing the rest from reference TRBV18 and TRBJ2-2, the complete variable domain is NAGVMQNPRHLVRRRGQEARLRCSPMKGHSHVYWYRQLPEEGLKFMVYLQKENIIDESGMPKERFSAEFPKEGPSILRIQQVVRGDSAAYFCASSPSQGNTGELFFGEGSRLTVL.

This chain connects TRBV19 to TRBJ1-2, with D possibly matching TRBD1 (6 bases). This CDR3 has 17 residues. The V end was cut by 5 bases, the J end by 4 bases, with 23 bases between. The V gene's germline CDR1 is LNHDA and CDR2 SQIVND (reference sequence). The CDR3 sequence: CASSSDERGGPTYGYTF. In DNA, the CDR3 is TGTGCCAGTAGTTCCGACGAAAGGGGGGGCCCTACCTATGGCTACACCTTC.

V is TRBV6-5 and J is TRBJ1-5; a possible D gene is TRBD1 (5 bases). Germline V lookup: CDR1 MNHEY, CDR2 SVGAGI. This CDR3 is built from 15 residues. V was cut by 8 bases and J by 9 bases, with 23 bases left in between. In nucleotides, the CDR3 is TGTGCCAGCTCCCCATCAGGCGGGGGGGGAAGGCCCCAGCATTTT. Its protein product is CASSPSGGGGRPQHF.

The rearrangement uses TRBV18 and TRBJ1-6; 8 positions agree with TRBD1. V lost 5 bases, J lost 7 bases, and 4 bases stayed unmatched. The CDR3 covers 14 residues. Germline loops: CDR1 KGHSH, CDR2 LQKENI. In DNA, the CDR3 is TGTGCCAGCTCATCCGACAGGGGCAATTCACCCCTCCACTTT. Protein: CASSSDRGNSPLHF. The whole variable domain, remainder taken from reference TRBV18 and TRBJ1-6, is NAGVMQNPRHLVRRRGQEARLRCSPMKGHSHVYWYRQLPEEGLKFMVYLQKENIIDESGMPKERFSAEFPKEGPSILRIQQVVRGDSAAYFCASSSDRGNSPLHFGNGTRLTVT.

This chain uses TRBV18 with TRBJ2-2; TRBD2 is a possible D gene (6 bases). The V gene lost 1 base and the J gene lost 4 bases, with 16 bases spanning the gap. The V gene's germline CDR1 is KGHSH and CDR2 LQKENI. The CDR3 loop spans 17 amino acids. The CDR3 DNA reads TGTGCCAGCTCACCACTCCCTCTTCAGGGAGGCACCGGGGAGCTGTTTTTT. Translating it yields CASSPLPLQGGTGELFF.

This clone was seen only once. This chain uses TRBV27 with TRBJ2-7, with 13 bases fitting TRBD2. The CDR3 is 18 amino acids. Trimming at V came to 4 bases and at J to 0 bases, leaving 9 bases not matched to a gene. The germline gives CDR1 MNHEY, CDR2 SMNVEV (reference sequence). This chain's CDR3 is CASSSGLAGAKSSYEQYF. The CDR3 coding sequence is TGTGCCAGCAGTTCCGGACTAGCGGGGGCTAAAAGCTCCTACGAGCAGTACTTC.

The rearrangement links TRBV5-1 to TRBJ1-2; 8 bases are shared with TRBD1. Trimming cost V 2 bases and J 3 bases; bases outside gene matches: 12. CDR1 is SGHRS and CDR2 is YFSETQ in the germline V gene. The CDR3 runs 17 residues. DNA of the CDR3: TGCGCCAGCAGCTTTGGTCCAGGGGGCGCGGATGACTATGGCTACACCTTC. Translation gives CASSFGPGGADDYGYTF. Drawing the rest from reference TRBV5-1 and TRBJ1-2, the complete variable domain is KAGVTQTPRYLIKTRGQQVTLSCSPISGHRSVSWYQQTPGQGLQFLFEYFSETQRNKGNFPGRFSGRQFSNSRSEMNVSTLELGDSALYLCASSFGPGGADDYGYTFGSGTRLTVV.

The chain couples TRBV5-3 to TRBJ1-5, with D tentatively TRBD1 (5 bases). TRBV5-3 has ORF status, its function being uncertain. V dropped 7 bases and J dropped 3 bases, with 8 bases sitting between them. This CDR3 is built from 12 residues. CDR3 sequence reads: CARGAPNQPQHF. In DNA, the CDR3 is TGTGCCAGAGGGGCCCCCAATCAGCCCCAGCATTTT.

The chain combines TRBV2 with TRBJ2-7, with TRBD2 matching over 11 bases. V was clipped by 2 bases and J by 2 bases; unmatched bases: 2. The CDR3 is made up of 15 amino acids. From germline, CDR1 is SNHLY and CDR2 FYNNEI. For the CDR3, the DNA is TGTGCCAGCAGTGAAACTAGCGGGGGACCCTACGAGCAGTACTTC. Translated, it gives CASSETSGGPYEQYF.

This rearrangement joins TRBV6-5 to TRBJ2-1, with D possibly TRBD1 on 6 matching bases. The CDR3 has 16 residues. Germline loops: CDR1 MNHEY, CDR2 SVGAGI. With 1 base removed from V and 0 bases from J, the gap between germline ends came to 10 bases. Written as DNA, the CDR3 is TGTGCCAGCAGTTACTTTCCAGGGGACTCCTACAATGAGCAGTTCTTC. Translation gives CASSYFPGDSYNEQFF.

This clone was observed a handful of times. The chain combines TRBV5-1 with TRBJ1-1; D is undetermined. CDR1 is SGHRS and CDR2 is YFSETQ in the germline V gene. The CDR3 has 13 amino acids. Deletions cut 4 bases from V and 11 bases from J, with 18 bases between. CDR3 region: CASSPGGGGGAFF. CDR3 sequence (DNA): TGCGCCAGCAGCCCTGGTGGCGGCGGCGGTGCTTTCTTT.